These 15 T cell receptor beta chains were sequenced from one sample in a study of lymphopenia after photon versus proton radiotherapy. TCRdb's table, derived via immunoSEQ multiplex PCR, lists solely in-frame clones and lacks some. This table has about 25,000 clones, roughly 89% appearing once. This material consisted of peripheral blood, taken from a patient treated with photon-based radiotherapy. The receptors were gathered from a man in his fifties with gastric cancer.

The chain employs TRBV5-1 and TRBJ1-4; a possible D gene is TRBD1 (5 bases). CDR1 is SGHRS, CDR2 YFSETQ, per germline. This CDR3 contains 15 residues. V gave up 2 bases and J gave up 0 bases, with 8 bases separating them. CDR3 residues: CASSFLGATNEKLFF. The DNA for the CDR3 is TGCGCCAGCAGCTTCCTAGGGGCAACTAATGAAAAACTGTTTTTT.

The count of this clone is one. J is TRBJ1-5 and V is TRBV10-3; D may be TRBD1 (6 bases). Germline V gene sequence: CDR1 ENHRY, CDR2 SYGVKD. This CDR3 spans 15 amino acids. V lost 3 bases and J lost 6, with 15 bases in between. CDR3 amino acids: CAISEGRRGRQPQHF. For the CDR3, the DNA is TGTGCCATCAGTGAAGGTAGACGGGGGCGTCAGCCCCAGCATTTT.

This chain joins TRBV11-2 and TRBJ2-2; D unclear. Germline V gives CDR1 SGHAT, CDR2 FQNNGV. The V and J ends lost 6 bases and 5 bases respectively, with 10 bases between them. The CDR3 spans 13 residues. Written as DNA, the CDR3 is TGTGCCAGCAGACCTCCCGGGACCGGGGAGCTGTTTTTT. Translated: CASRPPGTGELFF.

The chain links TRBV6-6 to TRBJ1-6; tentatively, D is TRBD1 (6 bases). Germline lookup yields CDR1 MNHNY and CDR2 SVGAGI (reference sequence). V dropped 7 bases and J dropped 8 bases, with 15 bases sitting between them. The CDR3 has 14 residues. CDR3 DNA: TGTGCCAGCAAACAGGGACTCGGCGATTCACCCCTCCACTTT. Its protein is CASKQGLGDSPLHF.

The J gene is TRBJ1-2, the V gene TRBV30, with TRBD1 matching 7 bases. In germline, CDR1 is GTSNPN, CDR2 SVGIG (reference sequence). The CDR3 sequence is 13 residues long. V shed 5 bases and J 8 bases; nucleotides not matched to a gene: 11. In DNA, the CDR3 is TGTGCCTGGGCCGTGGACAGGCGGGTGGGCTACACCTTC. It translates to CAWAVDRRVGYTF.

The rearrangement joins TRBV5-4 to TRBJ2-1; D may be TRBD2 (7 bases). The CDR3 totals 14 residues. The V gene lost 0 bases and the J gene lost 5 bases, with 9 bases spanning the gap. Germline-derived CDR1 and CDR2 are SGHNT and YYREEE (reference sequence). CDR3 sequence: CASSLVGGHNEQFF. In DNA, the CDR3 is TGTGCCAGCAGCTTGGTGGGGGGGCACAATGAGCAGTTCTTC.

CDR3 sequence: CASSFGQYTHTEAFF. DNA for the CDR3: TGTGCCAGCAGCTTTGGACAGTACACCCACACTGAAGCTTTCTTT. The chain links TRBV11-2 to TRBJ1-1; tentative D call: TRBD1 (6 bases). V shed 3 bases and J shed 3 bases, with 14 bases lying between them. This CDR3 is built from 15 residues. Germline-derived CDR1 and CDR2 are SGHAT and FQNNGV.

The chain employs TRBV5-8 and TRBJ1-1; D is perhaps TRBD1 (5 bases). Germline V gene data show CDR1 as SGHTS and CDR2 as YDEGEE. The CDR3 runs 11 residues. V gave up 1 base and J gave up 8 bases, with 6 bases separating them. This chain's CDR3 is CASSLRGEAFF. The DNA for the CDR3 is TGTGCCAGCAGCTTGCGGGGGGAAGCTTTCTTT.

CDR3 nucleotide sequence: TGTGCCAGCAGCGTAACGGGGCGCGGGGAGACCCAGTACTTC. Translated, it gives CASSVTGRGETQYF. The V and J genes are TRBV9 and TRBJ2-5; the D gene could be TRBD1 or TRBD2 (5 bases each). The CDR3 spans 14 residues. The V end was cut by 1 base, the J end by 5 bases, with 12 bases between. Germline loops: CDR1 SGDLS, CDR2 YYNGEE. The entire variable domain, with the rest obtained from reference TRBV9 and TRBJ2-5, is as follows: DSGVTQTPKHLITATGQRVTLRCSPRSGDLSVYWYQQSLDQGLQFLIQYYNGEERAKGNILERFSAQQFPDLHSELNLSSLELGDSALYFCASSVTGRGETQYFGPGTRLLVL.

This clone has only one observation. The chain couples TRBV5-6 to TRBJ2-2, with D maybe TRBD1 (5 bases). CDR1 SGHDT and CDR2 YYEEEE come from the germline V gene. This CDR3 has 15 amino acids. V was clipped by 5 bases and J by 6 bases, with 17 bases between them. The CDR3 region is CASRRQQVAAGELFF. The CDR3 region has the DNA TGTGCCAGCAGACGACAACAGGTCGCGGCCGGGGAGCTGTTTTTT. Filled out from reference TRBV5-6 and TRBJ2-2, the complete variable domain reads DAGVTQSPTHLIKTRGQQVTLRCSPKSGHDTVSWYQQALGQGPQFIFQYYEEEERQRGNFPDRFSGHQFPNYSSELNVNALLLGDSALYLCASRRQQVAAGELFFGEGSRLTVL.

The chain links TRBV6-6 to TRBJ1-2; D uncertain. The ends were cut back, 5 bases at V and 3 bases at J, with 10 bases in the middle. Germline V gene data show CDR1 as MNHNY and CDR2 as SVGAGI (reference sequence). CDR3 size: 13 residues. The DNA for the CDR3 is TGTGCCAGCAGTCCCGGGTCCCACTATGGCTACACCTTC. Translation: CASSPGSHYGYTF.

In this sample, this clone turned up a few times. V is TRBV4-1 and J is TRBJ1-6, with D maybe TRBD1 (6 bases). Trimming took off 5 bases at V and 11 bases at J, with 13 bases between the two ends. The CDR3 is 13 amino acids. In germline, CDR1 is MGHRA, CDR2 YSYEKL. CDR3 residues: CASSTRGDTPLHF. In DNA, the CDR3 is TGCGCCAGCAGCACCAGGGGCGACACACCCCTCCACTTT.

In its sample, this clone was seen a few times. The chain uses TRBV2 and TRBJ1-2; D unclear. This CDR3 region has 11 residues. Per germline, CDR1 SNHLY and CDR2 FYNNEI. Trimming removed 9 bases at V and 0 bases at J, with 5 bases between. CDR3 DNA sequence: TGTGCCAGTTTAGCTAACTATGGCTACACCTTC. The encoded protein is CASLANYGYTF.

V and J are TRBV5-6 and TRBJ1-5; D perhaps matches TRBD1 (5 bases). The CDR3 has 15 amino acids. CDR1 is SGHDT and CDR2 is YYEEEE in the germline V gene. V was cut by 2 bases and J by 6 bases, with 15 bases left in between. CDR3 amino acids: CASSFSGTRTQPQHF. The DNA for the CDR3 is TGTGCCAGCAGCTTCTCCGGGACTCGGACTCAGCCCCAGCATTTT.

This sequence joins TRBV18 and TRBJ1-1, with D perhaps matching TRBD1 (5 bases). The CDR3 totals 15 residues. Trimming cost V 0 bases and J 4 bases, with 12 bases left between them. Germline loops: CDR1 KGHSH, CDR2 LQKENI. CDR3 DNA: TGTGCCAGCTCACCACCTACCCTGGGACTCACTGAAGCTTTCTTT. This sequence encodes CASSPPTLGLTEAFF.